Following are 22 T cell receptor beta chains from one sample sequenced in a study of regulatory T cells in long-lasting Graves disease. The time point is: newly diagnosed GD, antithyroid drugs for less than 3 months. The TCR library was made from RNA that had been extracted from PBMCs in TRIzol. According to the study, TCR beta libraries were built with iRepertoire HTBI primers and CDR3-region Arm-PCR. TCRdb recomputed calls from the multiplex PCR reads with MiXCR, one row per CDR3 protein. The sample yields approximately 400,000 distinct CDR3 sequences, 14% to 15% seen once. The same specimen was also included in a second study, on T cells in Graves' hyperthyroidism and ophthalmopathy.

The material was peripheral blood mononuclear cells (PBMCs), obtained at new diagnosis, from a patient treated with antithyroid drugs. The receptors were gathered from a woman aged 25 to 39 with Graves disease.

This clonotype has a count of ten or more. This chain connects TRBV28 to TRBJ1-1, with D maybe TRBD1 (5 bases). V dropped 5 bases and J dropped 7 bases, with 20 bases sitting between them. CDR1 MDHEN and CDR2 SYDVKM come from the germline V gene. CDR3 size: 15 residues. The CDR3 nucleotides read TGTGCCAGCAGTGTCCCTATGGGGACCTACTTTGAAGCTTTCTTT. This translates into CASSVPMGTYFEAFF.

This clonotype has just a few counts. This sequence joins TRBV6-2 or TRBV6-3 and TRBJ2-1; a possible D gene is TRBD1 (5 bases). The germline CDR1 and CDR2 sequences are MNHEY and SVGEGT. V lost 2 bases and J lost 0, with 8 bases in between. The CDR3 has 15 residues. CDR3 amino acids: CASSYGAGSYNEQFF. CDR3 sequence (DNA): TGTGCCAGCAGTTACGGGGCTGGCTCCTACAATGAGCAGTTCTTC.

At least ten counts were recorded for this clonotype. The chain uses TRBV28 and TRBJ2-7; D is perhaps TRBD1 (6 bases). Germline CDR1 MDHEN, CDR2 SYDVKM. Trimming cost V 5 bases and J 0 bases, with 17 bases left between them. The CDR3 has 16 residues. CDR3 nucleotide sequence: TGTGCCAGCAGTATAGCCGACTCAGGGGACTCCTACGAGCAGTACTTC. Protein: CASSIADSGDSYEQYF.

This clonotype appeared many times. This chain links TRBV27 with TRBJ2-1; D may be TRBD1 or TRBD2 (5 bases each). Germline V CDR1 and CDR2: MNHEY, SMNVEV (reference sequence). V lost 3 bases, J lost 9 bases, and 18 bases lay in between. This CDR3 comprises 15 residues. The CDR3 sequence: CASSLLGVGSGEQFF. The CDR3 DNA reads as TGTGCCAGCAGTTTGTTGGGGGTCGGGTCAGGTGAGCAGTTCTTC.

This clonotype has a count of ten or more. The chain combines TRBV7-8 with TRBJ2-1, with a possible D match to TRBD2 (6 bases). V lost 7 bases to trimming and J lost 10 bases, with 14 bases between them. This CDR3 region has 12 residues. The germline V gene encodes CDR1 SGHVS and CDR2 FQNEAQ. CDR3: CASTPGVREQFF. Written as DNA, the CDR3 is TGTGCCAGCACCCCGGGGGTGCGCGAGCAGTTCTTC.

This clonotype was picked up many times. The chain joins TRBV12-3 or TRBV12-4 to TRBJ2-3, with unresolved D. The V end lost 7 bases, the J end lost 0 bases, and 14 bases lay between the germline ends. The CDR3 length is 15 residues. The CDR3 protein is CASKSRVTSTDTQYF. CDR3 DNA sequence: TGTGCCAGCAAATCCCGGGTTACTAGCACAGATACGCAGTATTTT.

The chain uses TRBV15 and TRBJ2-3, with D maybe TRBD2 (5 bases). This CDR3 region has 15 residues. V lost 3 bases and J 2 bases, leaving 12 bases between the germline ends. Germline assignment: CDR1 LNHNV and CDR2 YYDKDF (reference sequence). CDR3 DNA sequence: TGTGCCACCAGCAGTGTCGGACTTTCCACAGATACGCAGTATTTT. Its translation is CATSSVGLSTDTQYF.

In its sample, this clonotype was seen many times. This rearrangement joins TRBV2 to TRBJ1-1, with 7 bases matching TRBD1. The V gene end was trimmed by 5 bases and the J gene end by 4 bases; junction bases not matched to a gene: 7. Germline V lookup: CDR1 SNHLY, CDR2 FYNNEI. This CDR3 comprises 14 residues. The CDR3 DNA is TGTGCCAGCAGTCAGGGGGGGGCGGGCACTGAAGCTTTCTTT. It translates to CASSQGGAGTEAFF.

As to this clonotype: This could be a read error, since a much larger clone is one nucleotide away. The chain recombines TRBV5-1 with TRBJ2-7; D is possibly TRBD2 (7 bases). CDR3 length equals 13 residues. The V gene's germline CDR1 is SGHRS and CDR2 YFSETQ. This CDR3 is CASTGGGHYGQYF. CDR3 DNA sequence: TGTGCCAGCACCGGCGGGGGACACTACGGGCAGTACTTC.

This clonotype occurred many times. The chain has TRBV28 and TRBJ2-4, with 10 bases identical to TRBD2. The V and J ends lost 2 bases and 1 base, in that order; junction bases with no gene match: 5. The germline V gene has CDR1 MDHEN and CDR2 SYDVKM. The CDR3 loop spans 17 amino acids. CDR3 in DNA: TGTGCCAGCAGTTTACCGGGACTAGCGAATGCCAAAAACATTCAGTACTTC. It codes for CASSLPGLANAKNIQYF. The full variable domain, completed using reference TRBV28 and TRBJ2-4, is DVKVTQSSRYLVKRTGEKVFLECVQDMDHENMFWYRQDPGLGLRLIYFSYDVKMKEKGDIPEGYSVSREKKERFSLILESASTNQTSMYLCASSLPGLANAKNIQYFGAGTRLSVL.

The sample holds many counts of this clonotype. The chain is built from TRBV27 and TRBJ1-1; the D is unclear. The CDR3 sequence is 13 residues long. Germline CDR1 and CDR2: MNHEY and SMNVEV (reference sequence). The V gene lost 5 bases and the J gene lost 5 bases, with 12 bases spanning the gap. The CDR3 nucleotides read TGTGCCAGCAGTCCACCGACAAGTACTGAAGCTTTCTTT. Translating gives CASSPPTSTEAFF.

This chain links TRBV5-1 with TRBJ2-1; the D gene is possibly TRBD2 (6 bases). In germline, CDR1 is SGHRS, CDR2 YFSETQ. V lost 1 base, J lost 7 bases, and 15 bases lay in between. The CDR3 has 15 residues. For the CDR3, the DNA is TGCGCCAGCAGCTTGTCTCGGGAGTGGACTAATGAGCAGTTCTTC. Its translation: CASSLSREWTNEQFF. The full variable domain, rest sourced from reference TRBV5-1 and TRBJ2-1, is KAGVTQTPRYLIKTRGQQVTLSCSPISGHRSVSWYQQTPGQGLQFLFEYFSETQRNKGNFPGRFSGRQFSNSRSEMNVSTLELGDSALYLCASSLSREWTNEQFFGPGTRLTVL.

The table lists this clonotype with many counts. V usage is TRBV30 and J usage is TRBJ2-1; 14 bases align to TRBD2. With V trimmed by 1 base and J by 2 bases, 7 bases remained unmatched. In germline, CDR1 is GTSNPN, CDR2 SVGIG (reference sequence). This CDR3 has 18 amino acids. DNA for the CDR3: TGTGCCTGGAGTGGGACTAGCGGGAGGCGCACTACCTACAATGAGCAGTTCTTC. Its translation is CAWSGTSGRRTTYNEQFF.

This chain joins TRBV4-1 and TRBJ2-5; possible D gene TRBD2, 5 bases. The CDR3 has 16 amino acids. The germline CDR1 and CDR2 sequences are MGHRA and YSYEKL. V dropped 4 bases and J dropped 4 bases, with 19 bases sitting between them. The CDR3 region is CASSPRGAGAAETQYF. The CDR3 DNA follows: TGCGCCAGCAGCCCCCGGGGAGCAGGCGCAGCAGAGACCCAGTACTTC.

The table lists this clonotype with many counts. The chain employs TRBV9 and TRBJ2-2; 7 bases agree with TRBD2. V lost 2 bases to trimming and J lost 4 bases; unmatched junction nucleotides: 5. This CDR3 region has 15 residues. In germline, CDR1 is SGDLS, CDR2 YYNGEE. As DNA, the CDR3 is TGTGCCAGCAGCGTCGCGCGGGAGCGCACCGGGGAGCTGTTTTTT. It is translated as CASSVARERTGELFF.

This clonotype was seen many times. The chain combines TRBV18 with TRBJ2-7; D unresolved. The V end was cut by 3 bases, the J end by 4 bases, with 13 bases between. Germline V gives CDR1 KGHSH, CDR2 LQKENI. The CDR3 runs to 14 residues. In nucleotides, the CDR3 is TGTGCCAGCTCACCTCCGCGGTCCCCTTACGAGCAGTACTTC. Amino acids: CASSPPRSPYEQYF.

This clonotype was counted a single time. Since a far larger clone is one base different, this is likely a read error. V and J are TRBV6-4 and TRBJ2-3; TRBD2 matches 14 bases. This CDR3 contains 17 residues. Germline V CDR1 and CDR2: MRHNA, SNTAGT. The CDR3 loop is CASSSGTSGSHADTRYF. CDR3 nucleotide sequence: TGTGCCAGCAGCTCCGGGACTAGCGGGAGTCACGCAGATACGCGGTATTTT.

This sequence joins TRBV20-1 and TRBJ2-2; weak D call: TRBD2 (5 bases). CDR1 is DFQATT and CDR2 is SNEGSKA in the germline V gene (reference sequence). V was trimmed by 3 bases and J by 5 bases, leaving 10 bases between them. The CDR3 sequence is 13 residues long. The CDR3 sequence is CSARGVKTGELFF. As DNA, the CDR3 is TGCAGTGCTAGGGGAGTCAAAACCGGGGAGCTGTTTTTT.

The V call is TRBV18, the J call TRBJ1-1; the D is unclear. Germline V gene lookup returns CDR1 KGHSH and CDR2 LQKENI. V lost 3 bases and J 1 base, leaving 12 bases between the germline ends. The CDR3 has 15 amino acids. The CDR3 DNA is TGTGCCAGCTCACCGAGCCTTATCGCGAACACTGAAGCTTTCTTT. Translation: CASSPSLIANTEAFF.

This clonotype has just a few counts. The chain combines TRBV20-1 with TRBJ2-1, with 7 bases aligning to TRBD2. The J call could be wrong; TRBJ2-5 is a better fit for the DNA end. Germline V CDR1 and CDR2: DFQATT, SNEGSKA (reference sequence). This CDR3 has 17 residues. In DNA, the CDR3 is TGCAGTGCTAGAGATCTAGCTAGCGGAGCTCCTAGGGAGACCCAGTACTTC. The encoded protein is CSARDLASGAPRETQYF.

This clonotype was recorded a few times. The chain employs TRBV6-1 and TRBJ2-1, with D possibly being TRBD2 (5 bases). V lost 4 bases to trimming and J lost 2 bases, with 12 bases between them. Germline CDR1 and CDR2: MNHNS and SASEGT. This CDR3 is built from 15 residues. The CDR3 DNA is TGTGCCAGCAGTGTCGACTACCCCACCTACAATGAGCAGTTCTTC. Protein sequence: CASSVDYPTYNEQFF.

J is TRBJ2-1 and V is TRBV6-5, with 10 bases fitting TRBD2. Germline lookup yields CDR1 MNHEY and CDR2 SVGAGI. This CDR3 is 19 amino acids long. Trimming cost V 2 bases and J 9 bases; bases outside gene matches: 19. CDR3 in amino acids: CASSYTGAGASGRMVEQFF. The DNA of the CDR3 is TGTGCCAGCAGTTACACGGGCGCGGGAGCTAGCGGGAGAATGGTTGAGCAGTTCTTC.